This TCR beta chain was identified in a study of technical replicates of blood from a few donors. TCRdb's copy holds only in-frame clones and misses some; the assay was immunoSEQ multiplex PCR. The sample records more than 70,000 clones, 96% being singletons. The CDR3 has 16 amino acids. J was trimmed by 4 bases and V by 0 bases; bases with no gene match: 7. Germline V CDR1 and CDR2: SGHRS, YFSETQ. The sample holds one count of this clone. The clonotype originates from a human donor in good health. Sample: T cells isolated from PBMCs. This chain uses TRBV5-1 with TRBJ2-7; 10 bases agree with TRBD1. The CDR3 region has the DNA TGCGCCAGCAGCTTGGGGAAGGGACAGGGGTGGTACGAGCAGTACTTC. It specifies CASSLGKGQGWYEQYF.